The T cell receptor beta chain described here comes from a study of cytomegalovirus exposure and HLA in healthy donors. V was pared by 0 bases and J by 10 bases, with 6 bases of the junction left unmatched. The CDR3 runs to 16 residues. Germline-derived CDR1 and CDR2 are SGHRS and YFSETQ. It was with 60 Vbeta and 13 Jbeta primers that the PCR ran. The protocol was immunoSEQ multiplex PCR, while the TCRdb copy is restricted to in-frame clones and leaves out a portion. This sample has 160,000 or so clones, with approximately 80% found just once. This clone was detected once. The sample comprised PBMCs. This chain uses TRBV5-1 with TRBJ1-6; 11 positions match TRBD1. The TCR sequence derives from a woman between 18 and 29 years old in good health and CMV-seropositive. The CDR3 coding sequence is TGCGCCAGCAGCTTGGCCGGGACAGGGGGACGCTCACCCCTCCACTTT. Amino acids: CASSLAGTGGRSPLHF.